This TCR beta chain was documented in a study of T-cell reconstitution after alpha-beta-depleted transplantation in children. Germline values: CDR1 SQVTM, CDR2 ANQGSEA. CDR3 length: 14 residues. A remark on this clonotype: One end of the junction varies from germline; a read error may be responsible.

Unique molecular identifiers tagged the TCRbeta library. MiXCR, applied by TCRdb to the PCR reads, yields one record per CDR3 protein. This sample has hundreds of thousands of distinct CDR3 sequences, with around 9.6% found just once. This clonotype originated in a human donor who donated a stem cell graft to a child with acute lymphoblastic leukemia. Sequenced material: PBMCs from the stem cell graft donor, taken from the stem cell graft. This chain connects TRBV29-1 to TRBJ2-7; 8 bases fit TRBD1. CDR3 coding DNA: TGCAGCGTTGAAGATGAGGCAGGGGGCGGCAAGTTGCACTTC. Amino acid sequence: CSVEDEAGGGKLHF.